This T cell receptor (beta chain) was sequenced in a study of cytotoxic CD8 clonotypes in ibrutinib-treated CLL. Across the whole study: Patient counts were around 11 relapsed/refractory, roughly 15 treatment-naive and about 18 IGHV unmutated. There were, on average, 255,043 productive templates and tens of thousands of productive rearrangements per sample. Findings of the study overall: Starting clonality was above that of age-matched healthy donors and tracked circulating CD8+ T-cell counts. With treatment, public clonotypes, which were uncommon, either contracted or remained stable.

Generated by immunoSEQ multiplex PCR, the TCRdb table keeps only in-frame clones and is missing some. The repertoire includes about 160,000 clones, approximately 84% of them detected once, and about 4.5% sits in the top ten. V trimming: 4 bases; J trimming: 4 bases; junction bases outside the gene matches: 6. CDR3 length: 16 amino acids. The germline gives CDR1 SGHKS, CDR2 YYEKEE (reference sequence). To note about this clone: Its cognate antigen is unknown.

V gene TRBV5-5 combines with J gene TRBJ1-3, with 12 bases identical to TRBD1. Specimen: PBMCs, collected after 24 months of ibrutinib treatment. This clonotype was sampled from a human donor with chronic lymphocytic leukemia. CDR3 nucleotide sequence: TGTGCCAGCAGCATTTCCGGGACAGGGGGCGGAAACACCATATATTTT. The encoded protein is CASSISGTGGGNTIYF.